A selection of T cell receptor beta chains follows, all from one sample in a study of long-term antiretroviral therapy in people with HIV. Assay used: immunoSEQ multiplex PCR; TCRdb lists only in-frame clones, some missing. Of around 23,000 clones in the sample, about four fifths were seen once. The material sequenced was unsorted PBMCs, taken 0.3 years after starting antiretroviral therapy. These TCRs come from a man in his fifties or sixties with HIV. Each CDR3 is given with its conserved first and last residue. A D gene is named only where the DNA matches it firmly.

j_call | v_call | d_call | cdr3_aa
TRBJ2-3 | TRBV2 | TRBD2 | CASRETSGADTQYF
TRBJ1-1 | TRBV9 | . | CASSVGSIVRAEAFF
TRBJ2-7 | TRBV6-1 | TRBD2 | CASPPGGGWGSEQYF
TRBJ1-2 | TRBV9 | TRBD1 | CASSAWDSSNYGYTF
TRBJ1-5 | TRBV6-8 | . | CASDGGSRMRSNQPQHF
TRBJ2-1 | TRBV30 | . | CAWSVEAGAREQFF
TRBJ2-1 | TRBV7-9 | TRBD1 | CASSLDETGSYNEQFF
TRBJ1-1 | TRBV5-1 | TRBD1 | CASSTGIGTGIWFTEAFF
TRBJ2-2 | TRBV6-4 | . | CASSVSAGLTGELFF
TRBJ1-3 | TRBV18 | . | CASSPPGWFSGNTIYF
TRBJ1-1 | TRBV10-3 | . | CAVLRGNTEAFF
TRBJ2-2 | TRBV13 | . | CASSRTPNTGELFF
TRBJ1-5 | TRBV2 | . | CASSADGRSNQPQHF
TRBJ2-2 | TRBV7-6 | . | CASSLAGTTGELFF
TRBJ2-7 | TRBV4-3 | . | CASSQDLGMAYEQYF
TRBJ1-2 | TRBV19 | . | CASSSTTGHLRGYTF
TRBJ1-2 | TRBV30 | . | CAWSLYTRSGGYTF
TRBJ2-1 | TRBV7-9 | TRBD1 | CASSLVRDRGAYNEQFF
TRBJ2-5 | TRBV10-2 | TRBD2 | CASSVAGGETQYF
TRBJ2-1 | TRBV2 | . | CASTRIYNEQFF
TRBJ2-2 | TRBV5-1 | TRBD2 | CASSLPSGGNTGELFF
TRBJ1-5 | TRBV11-3 | . | CASSLRAHQPQHF
TRBJ2-1 | TRBV7-2 | TRBD2 | CASSLELAGAYNEQFF
TRBJ1-1 | TRBV7-3 | . | CASSLEGNTEAFF
TRBJ2-7 | TRBV6-1 | TRBD2 | CASSASGRFSSYEQYF
TRBJ2-7 | TRBV11-3 | TRBD1 | CASSSGTGVRSEQYF
TRBJ1-2 | TRBV5-6 | TRBD1 | CASSPTGTVYGYTF
TRBJ2-7 | TRBV7-8 | TRBD2 | CASSLGQGLASEQYF
TRBJ2-3 | TRBV7-9 | TRBD2 | CASNPRREVTDTQYF
TRBJ1-2 | TRBV2 | TRBD1 | CASSEAPGQGIANYGYTF
TRBJ2-7 | TRBV5-6 | TRBD1 | CASSFGTGLHEQYF
TRBJ2-1 | TRBV14 | . | CASSQGSYNEQFF
TRBJ1-2 | TRBV18 | . | CASSPRQGDGYTF
TRBJ1-1 | TRBV19 | . | CASSSAVGEAFF
TRBJ2-3 | TRBV10-3 | . | CAISESGSDTQYF
TRBJ1-2 | TRBV5-6 | . | CASSPTWGAGGYTF
TRBJ2-7 | TRBV27 | . | CASSLRSDYEQYF
TRBJ1-1 | TRBV6-5 | . | CASRRDRNTEAFF